Sequencing of this T cell receptor beta chain was carried out in a study of OX40 agonist ivuxolimab in advanced cancers. Across the study: Patients with prior anti-PD-1, anti-PD-L1 or anti-CTLA-4 therapy were eligible; 35% to 50% had some.

TCRdb keeps only in-frame clones here, not all; method: immunoSEQ multiplex PCR. The repertoire includes under 85,000 clones, over 75% of them detected once, and around 3.2% sits in the top ten. Germline loops: CDR1 MNHNY, CDR2 SVGAGI (reference sequence). Germline trimming cut 6 bases from V and 6 bases from J; bases unmatched to any gene: 7. The CDR3 contains 15 residues. V usage is TRBV6-6 and J usage is TRBJ1-4; 10 bases agree with TRBD1. The TCR was taken from an adult with an advanced solid tumor such as melanoma, head and neck, liver or kidney cancer. The sample in question was CD4+ or CD8+ T cells sorted from blood, obtained in a trial of the OX40 agonist ivuxolimab. The CDR3 region is CASRTDRGRHEKLFF. The DNA of the CDR3 is TGTGCCAGCAGAACAGACAGGGGGCGGCATGAAAAACTGTTTTTT.